Below, one T cell receptor beta chain is given with its context. Its antigen is as yet unknown. Germline V gene sequence: CDR1 GTSNPN, CDR2 SVGIG (reference sequence). This CDR3 is built from 14 residues. J gave up 5 bases and V 4 bases, and 6 bases lay outside the gene matches. This record comes from a study of T cells in pancreatic ductal adenocarcinoma. The method was immunoSEQ multiplex PCR; TCRdb's version includes in-frame clones alone and lacks a portion of them. Of more than 85,000 clones listed, more than 90% are singletons. General study results and limits: The resected pancreatic cancer cohort was biased toward the minority with early-stage disease. Mean clonality was roughly 0.1 in tumors and roughly 0.072 in blood, not significantly different. Compared with tumor, blood showed more total productive templates and around 8.1-fold more clonotypes. Enrichment of CD45RO+ effector over naive T cells in tumors may bias clonality.

No neoadjuvant therapy was given to the selected pancreatic ductal adenocarcinoma patients before their surgery. This TCR was sampled from a human donor with pancreatic ductal adenocarcinoma. The genes are TRBV30 and TRBJ1-1, with TRBD1 matching over 11 bases. Sequencing used PBMCs. The CDR3 region is CAWTLGTGGTEAFF. The CDR3 DNA is TGTGCCTGGACCCTTGGGACAGGGGGGACTGAAGCTTTCTTT.